Listed here are 24 T cell receptor beta chains from one sample, sequenced in a study of blood T cell repertoires in COVID-19. Sequenced by immunoSEQ multiplex PCR; TCRdb stores in-frame clones only, minus some. Among some 48,000 clones listed, approximately 86% were seen once. Sequencing used peripheral blood. The receptor set was obtained from an elderly woman with acute or convalescent COVID-19.

V gene TRBV19 combines with J gene TRBJ1-4; D gene ambiguous. Germline CDR1 is LNHDA and CDR2 is SQIVND (reference sequence). V was trimmed by 0 bases and J by 8 bases, leaving 13 bases between them. The CDR3 loop spans 15 amino acids. The CDR3 DNA follows: TGTGCCAGTAGTATAGAAAAGAGCGGAGGGGAAAAACTGTTTTTT. The encoded protein is CASSIEKSGGEKLFF.

In this sample, this clone turned up a few times. V is TRBV5-6 and J is TRBJ1-1, with D possibly being TRBD1 (6 bases). CDR1 is SGHDT, CDR2 YYEEEE, per germline. This CDR3 comprises 13 residues. Trimming took 3 bases from V and 4 from J, leaving 10 bases between them. The CDR3 loop reads CASSWGRGTEAFF. DNA of the CDR3: TGTGCCAGCAGCTGGGGGCGCGGCACTGAAGCTTTCTTT. Full variable domain (outside the CDR3, taken from reference TRBV5-6 and TRBJ1-1): DAGVTQSPTHLIKTRGQQVTLRCSPKSGHDTVSWYQQALGQGPQFIFQYYEEEERQRGNFPDRFSGHQFPNYSSELNVNALLLGDSALYLCASSWGRGTEAFFGQGTRLTVV.

V usage is TRBV29-1 and J usage is TRBJ1-1; weak D call: TRBD1 (5 bases). Germline values: CDR1 SQVTM, CDR2 ANQGSEA. The CDR3 is made up of 13 amino acids. V shed 3 bases and J shed 4 bases, with 12 bases lying between them. In DNA, the CDR3 is TGCAGCGTTGAGGACGGGACTTTCACTGAAGCTTTCTTT. This translates into CSVEDGTFTEAFF.

The V and J genes are TRBV6-5 and TRBJ1-1, with 8 nucleotides matching TRBD1. V gave up 6 bases and J gave up 3 bases; unmatched junction bases: 9. CDR3 length equals 15 residues. Germline values: CDR1 MNHEY, CDR2 SVGAGI. CDR3 coding DNA: TGTGCCAGCAGACGGACAGGGATCGAGGACACTGAAGCTTTCTTT. Translating it yields CASRRTGIEDTEAFF.

The chain employs TRBV5-1 and TRBJ1-4; 10 bases are shared with TRBD1. This CDR3 comprises 14 residues. Trimming at V came to 4 bases and at J to 5 bases, leaving 2 bases not matched to a gene. The germline V gene encodes CDR1 SGHRS and CDR2 YFSETQ. The CDR3 DNA sequence: TGCGCCAGCAGCGGGACAGGGGTAAATGAAAAACTGTTTTTT. Encoded protein: CASSGTGVNEKLFF.

This chain joins TRBV12-5 and TRBJ1-6, with D unclear. The CDR3 is made up of 14 amino acids. In germline, CDR1 is LGHNT, CDR2 FRNRAP. The ends were cut back, 6 bases at V and 9 bases at J, with 15 bases in the middle. CDR3 DNA sequence: TGTGCTAGTGGGGCCGAGGGCGCCGCTTCACCCCTCCACTTT. It translates to CASGAEGAASPLHF.

This chain links TRBV6-5 with TRBJ2-3; 11 bases fit TRBD1. CDR3 length: 15 residues. The J segment lost 6 bases and the V segment lost 0 bases, leaving 2 bases of the junction unmatched. CDR1 and CDR2 (germline): MNHEY, SVGAGI. The CDR3 loop reads CASSYSGTGGDTQYF. The CDR3 DNA follows: TGTGCCAGCAGTTACTCTGGGACAGGGGGGGATACGCAGTATTTT.

CDR3 bases: TGCAGTGCTGGACAGGGAGACGTCCTGACTTTC. This sequence encodes CSAGQGDVLTF. The rearrangement uses TRBV20-1 and TRBJ2-6, with 8 nucleotides matching TRBD1. J lost 11 bases, V lost 5 bases, and 2 bases had no gene match. The germline V gene encodes CDR1 DFQATT and CDR2 SNEGSKA (reference sequence). CDR3 length: 11 residues.

This clone was counted a single time. The chain carries TRBV5-1 and TRBJ1-1; 10 nucleotides align to TRBD1. V gave up 7 bases and J gave up 5 bases; unmatched junction bases: 5. This CDR3 is built from 13 residues. The V gene's germline CDR1 is SGHRS and CDR2 YFSETQ. CDR3 region: CASSRTGGTEAFF. The DNA for the CDR3 is TGCGCCAGCTCAAGGACAGGGGGGACTGAAGCTTTCTTT.

The V and J genes are TRBV27 and TRBJ2-3; 9 bases fit TRBD2. The trim removed 1 base at V and 3 bases at J, leaving 5 bases unmatched. The CDR3 loop spans 16 amino acids. The germline gives CDR1 MNHEY, CDR2 SMNVEV (reference sequence). CDR3 DNA sequence: TGTGCCAGCAGTTTATATGGCGGGGGGGAAACAGATACGCAGTATTTT. It encodes CASSLYGGGETDTQYF.

The V and J genes are TRBV9 and TRBJ2-7; 9 bases map to TRBD2. Trimming took 0 bases from V and 2 from J; bases not matched to a gene: 3. This CDR3 spans 15 amino acids. Germline assignment: CDR1 SGDLS and CDR2 YYNGEE. The CDR3 protein is CASSVDASGTYEQYF. In DNA form, the CDR3 reads TGTGCCAGCAGCGTAGATGCTAGCGGGACCTACGAGCAGTACTTC.

This clone was seen a single time. The V call is TRBV7-3, the J call TRBJ2-1, with TRBD1 matching 9 bases. This CDR3 is 13 amino acids long. Looked up from germline, CDR1 is SGHTA and CDR2 is FQGTGA. V lost 5 bases and J lost 6; bases outside the gene matches: 2. The CDR3 region is CASSAQGANEQFF. DNA for the CDR3: TGTGCCAGCAGCGCACAGGGGGCCAATGAGCAGTTCTTC.

The chain has TRBV19 and TRBJ1-5; D is uncertain. Germline V lookup: CDR1 LNHDA, CDR2 SQIVND (reference sequence). The CDR3 length is 14 residues. Trimming stripped 5 bases from V and 4 bases from J, with 12 bases between. The CDR3: CASSVREHNQPQHF. The CDR3 DNA follows: TGTGCCAGTAGTGTCCGGGAGCATAATCAGCCCCAGCATTTT.

This clone appeared a single time. The chain employs TRBV7-8 and TRBJ1-5; D is uncertain. Germline-derived CDR1 and CDR2 are SGHVS and FQNEAQ. The CDR3 extends over 13 amino acids. V was clipped by 1 base and J by 7 bases, with 8 bases between them. The CDR3 nucleotides read TGTGCCAGCAGCTTAGACCCTAACCAGCCCCAGCATTTT. Translating it yields CASSLDPNQPQHF.

The chain couples TRBV5-6 to TRBJ1-5; no reliable D call. The V end lost 3 bases, the J end lost 6 bases, and 10 bases lay between the germline ends. In germline, CDR1 is SGHDT, CDR2 YYEEEE. CDR3 length: 13 residues. The CDR3 loop reads CASSYGRSQPQHF. CDR3 sequence (DNA): TGTGCCAGCAGCTACGGGAGGAGTCAGCCCCAGCATTTT.

The CDR3 region has the DNA TGTGCCAGTTCCGGGACAGGGGTTGGTGAAGCTTTCTTT. Encoded protein: CASSGTGVGEAFF. This rearrangement joins TRBV2 to TRBJ1-1; 10 bases align to TRBD1. V lost 9 bases, J lost 7 bases, and 8 bases stayed unmatched. The CDR3 consists of 13 residues. The germline V gene has CDR1 SNHLY and CDR2 FYNNEI.

This chain links TRBV4-1 with TRBJ1-4, with a weak D call TRBD1 (6 bases). Trimming pared 4 bases from V and 2 bases from J, leaving 11 bases between. The CDR3 spans 15 residues. In germline, CDR1 is MGHRA, CDR2 YSYEKL. CDR3 nucleotide sequence: TGCGCCAGCAGCCCCACCGACAGGACTAATGAAAAACTGTTTTTT. This encodes CASSPTDRTNEKLFF.

The V call is TRBV5-4, the J call TRBJ2-5, with 7 bases lining up with TRBD1. Germline V gives CDR1 SGHNT, CDR2 YYREEE (reference sequence). This CDR3 comprises 14 residues. Trimming took 4 bases from V and 1 from J; bases not matched to a gene: 4. The CDR3 nucleotides are TGTGCCAGCAGCACTGGACAGGCCCAAGAGACCCAGTACTTC. This translates into CASSTGQAQETQYF.

V gene TRBV13 combines with J gene TRBJ1-3, with a possible D match to TRBD1 (5 bases). Germline V gene sequence: CDR1 PRHDT, CDR2 FYEKMQ (reference sequence). This CDR3 has 15 residues. V lost 5 bases to trimming and J lost 0 bases, with 11 bases between them. The CDR3 DNA is TGTGCCAGCAGCCTTCGGGGGTCCTCTGGAAACACCATATATTTT. As protein: CASSLRGSSGNTIYF.

The J gene is TRBJ2-7, the V gene TRBV3-1 (or the pseudogene TRBV3-2); 8 nucleotides align to TRBD1. The length of the CDR3 is 14 residues. J gave up 2 bases and V 4 bases, and 4 bases lay outside the gene matches. The germline V gene has CDR1 LGHDT and CDR2 YNNKEL (reference sequence). The CDR3 sequence is CASSPGQGPYEQYF. Here the CDR3 DNA reads TGTGCCAGCAGCCCAGGACAGGGTCCCTACGAGCAGTACTTC.

This clone was recorded once. The J gene is TRBJ2-2, the V gene TRBV11-2; D remains ambiguous. Per germline, CDR1 SGHAT and CDR2 FQNNGV. The CDR3 extends over 17 amino acids. Trimming took off 0 bases at V and 0 bases at J, with 11 bases between the two ends. The CDR3 DNA reads TGTGCCAGCAGCTTAGACCCGACAAATACGAACACCGGGGAGCTGTTTTTT. This gives the protein CASSLDPTNTNTGELFF.

V and J are TRBV6-6 and TRBJ1-2; D unresolved. CDR1 is MNHNY and CDR2 is SVGAGI in the germline V gene (reference sequence). The germline V and J ends were trimmed by 0 bases and 7 bases, with 9 bases remaining between them. The CDR3 is 13 residues long. The CDR3 DNA reads TGTGCCAGCAGTTACTCTGGAGGGTCTGGCTACACCTTC. Its translation: CASSYSGGSGYTF.

There are a few counts of this clone. This chain joins TRBV30 and TRBJ1-4; D is ambiguous. This CDR3 has 14 residues. From germline, CDR1 is GTSNPN and CDR2 SVGIG (reference sequence). V was pared by 0 bases and J by 0 bases, with 5 bases between. CDR3 coding DNA: TGTGCCTGGAGTGTACGGGCAACTAATGAAAAACTGTTTTTT. This sequence encodes CAWSVRATNEKLFF. The full variable domain, with the rest looked up from reference TRBV30 and TRBJ1-4, is SQTIHQWPATLVQPVGSPLSLECTVEGTSNPNLYWYRQAAGRGLQLLFYSVGIGQISSEVPQNLSASRPQDRQFILSSKKLLLSDSGFYLCAWSVRATNEKLFFGSGTQLSVL.

The V gene is TRBV4-1, the J gene TRBJ2-2; D is ambiguous. This CDR3 comprises 13 residues. Trimming removed 5 bases at V and 7 bases at J, with 11 bases between. Germline V lookup: CDR1 MGHRA, CDR2 YSYEKL. The CDR3 sequence is CASSFQRGGELFF. The CDR3 DNA follows: TGCGCCAGCAGCTTCCAGAGAGGCGGGGAGCTGTTTTTT.